The clone carrying this TCR beta chain appeared once. Antigen specificity is unknown. The sample is drawn from a study of T cell responses to AZD1222 COVID-19 vaccine. The table came from immunoSEQ multiplex PCR; TCRdb's copy has only in-frame clones and leaves some out. The table shows around 99,000 clones, with about 90% occurring only once. The germline CDR1 and CDR2 sequences are MNHEY and SVGAGI. V gave up 5 bases and J gave up 10 bases, with 8 bases separating them. The CDR3 is made up of 11 amino acids. Study observations and caveats: No repertoire was sampled before or during the peak T cell response, only after it.

V is TRBV6-5 and J is TRBJ2-2; no clear D. The source material was peripheral blood, sampled 28 days after the second AZD1222 dose. This TCR was recovered from an adult who received the AZD1222 COVID-19 vaccine. CDR3 bases: TGTGCCAGCAGTATCCGGCAGGAGCTGTTTTTT. Translating it yields CASSIRQELFF.